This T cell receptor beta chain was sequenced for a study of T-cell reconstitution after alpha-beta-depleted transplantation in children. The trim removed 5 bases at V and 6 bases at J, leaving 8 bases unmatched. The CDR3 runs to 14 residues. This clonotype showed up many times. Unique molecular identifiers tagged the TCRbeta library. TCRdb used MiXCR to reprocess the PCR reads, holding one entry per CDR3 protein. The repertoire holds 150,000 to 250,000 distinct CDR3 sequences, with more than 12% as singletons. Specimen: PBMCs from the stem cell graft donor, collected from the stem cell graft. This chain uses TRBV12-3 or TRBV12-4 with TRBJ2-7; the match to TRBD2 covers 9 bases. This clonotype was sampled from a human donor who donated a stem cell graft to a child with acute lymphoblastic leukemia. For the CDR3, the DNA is TGTGCCAGCAGTCCCGGGACTAGCCTGTTCGAGCAGTACTTC. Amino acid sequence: CASSPGTSLFEQYF.